Detailed here is one TCR beta chain. Its antigen target is currently unknown. The input lacks base qualities; no much larger clone sits a single base away. The data belong to a study of type 1 regulatory T cells (TCRdb year 2021). Broadly, across the study: An in vitro protocol by which a Tr1-enriched, alloantigen-specific CD4 T cell product named T-allo10 was generated was characterized in the study. T-allo10 was being tested clinically in patients with hematological malignancies who were undergoing allogeneic hematopoietic stem cell transplantation. Overall study results and their limits: Tr1 cells showed a more restricted TCR repertoire than non-Tr1 cells, which the study interpreted as alloantigen-induced clonal expansion.

V is reduced by 2 bases and J by 2 bases, leaving a spacing of 11 bases between them. From its cysteine to its phenylalanine, the CDR3 spans 14 amino acids. Only CDR3 DNA remains: 42 bases, in frame from the first base. Reading the germline V gene (reference sequence) gives CDR1 SGHKS and CDR2 YYEKEE. The sequencer was an Illumina MiSeq. TCRdb cleaned the public reads at Q25 with fastp, built clones with MiXCR and kept in-frame beta chains. Each entry merges the rows of one CDR3 protein and shows their most common DNA and genes. The sample table lists tens of thousands of distinct CDR3 sequences, approximately 60% of them with a count of one. The top ten constitute 1.5% to 2% of the sample.

The chain is encoded by TRBV5-5 joined to TRBJ2-7; TRBD1 is a possible D gene, resting on 6 matching bases. Sequenced sample: cultured non-Tr1 T cells, either the whole culture or a sorted T cell fraction (not recorded which). Explained via the paper, the cell subset or site label denotes: non-Tr1 population from the T-allo10 product. This receptor was identified in a human donor in good health. The CDR3 here reads CASSFYEGAYEQYF. The DNA is TGTGCCAGCAGCTTTTACGAGGGGGCCTACGAGCAGTACTTC.